Each of the 16 T cell receptor beta chains below was sequenced from the same sample in a study of T cell responses to AZD1222 COVID-19 vaccine. Sequenced by immunoSEQ multiplex PCR; TCRdb stores in-frame clones only, minus some. The sample shows 100,000 to 150,000 clones, about 89% of them seen only once. The sample here was peripheral blood, taken on day 0 of AZD1222 vaccination. All receptors come from an adult in good health.

This chain connects TRBV6-5 to TRBJ2-7; TRBD1 matches 7 bases. Germline assignment: CDR1 MNHEY and CDR2 SVGAGI. Trimming removed 7 bases from V and 3 bases from J; junction bases left unmatched: 3. The CDR3 runs 12 residues. DNA of the CDR3: TGTGCCAGCAAGCAGGGGGTCTACGAGCAGTACTTC. Amino acid sequence: CASKQGVYEQYF.

The rearrangement uses TRBV5-1 and TRBJ1-2, with TRBD1 matching over 10 bases. V lost 2 bases, J lost 6 bases, and 1 base stayed unmatched. This CDR3 spans 13 amino acids. The germline V gene encodes CDR1 SGHRS and CDR2 YFSETQ. CDR3 loop: CASSFGTGDGYTF. As DNA, the CDR3 is TGCGCCAGCAGCTTCGGGACAGGGGATGGCTACACCTTC. Variable domain in full (rest from reference TRBV5-1 and TRBJ1-2): KAGVTQTPRYLIKTRGQQVTLSCSPISGHRSVSWYQQTPGQGLQFLFEYFSETQRNKGNFPGRFSGRQFSNSRSEMNVSTLELGDSALYLCASSFGTGDGYTFGSGTRLTVV.

The genes are TRBV19 and TRBJ1-1, with D maybe TRBD1 (6 bases). V lost 2 bases, J lost 0 bases, and 10 bases lay in between. The CDR3 runs to 15 residues. CDR1 is LNHDA and CDR2 is SQIVND in the germline V gene (reference sequence). The chain's CDR3 is CASSIIDRLNTEAFF. CDR3 DNA sequence: TGTGCCAGTAGTATAATAGACAGGCTGAACACTGAAGCTTTCTTT.

V and J are TRBV10-3 and TRBJ1-1; D unresolved. The CDR3 sequence is 14 residues long. The V end lost 4 bases, the J end lost 1 base, and 10 bases lay between the germline ends. Per the germline V gene, CDR1 is ENHRY and CDR2 is SYGVKD. CDR3 amino acids: CAISGKGWNTEAFF. For the CDR3, the DNA is TGTGCCATCAGTGGAAAGGGTTGGAACACTGAAGCTTTCTTT.

The CDR3 protein is CASSLEGRGRTGELFF. The CDR3 DNA sequence: TGTGCCAGCAGCTTAGAGGGCAGGGGGCGAACCGGGGAGCTGTTTTTT. V gene TRBV7-6 combines with J gene TRBJ2-2, with TRBD1 matching over 8 bases. This CDR3 is built from 16 residues. With V trimmed by 1 base and J by 5 bases, 6 bases remained unmatched. In germline, CDR1 is SGHVS, CDR2 FNYEAQ.

The chain links TRBV9 to TRBJ1-5; D is possibly TRBD1 (6 bases). Germline loops: CDR1 SGDLS, CDR2 YYNGEE. CDR3 size: 17 residues. V gave up 10 bases and J gave up 1 base, with 24 bases separating them. The CDR3 coding sequence is TGTGCCCCATTGGGGGCAGGGAGGGCGGTAAGCAATCAGCCCCAGCATTTT. It codes for CAPLGAGRAVSNQPQHF.

This sequence joins TRBV10-3 and TRBJ1-1; D possibly corresponds to TRBD1 (6 bases). Germline-derived CDR1 and CDR2 are ENHRY and SYGVKD. With 4 bases removed from V and 4 bases from J, the gap between germline ends came to 16 bases. The CDR3 totals 15 residues. CDR3 region: CAISGRGADGTEAFF. The CDR3 nucleotides are TGTGCCATCAGTGGTCGGGGGGCGGATGGCACTGAAGCTTTCTTT.

This chain connects TRBV5-4 to TRBJ2-7; D unresolved. V was pared by 0 bases and J by 1 base, with 5 bases between. The CDR3 extends over 13 amino acids. The germline CDR1 and CDR2 sequences are SGHNT and YYREEE (reference sequence). The CDR3 DNA is TGTGCCAGCAGCTTGGACGGTTCCTACGAGCAGTACTTC. This sequence encodes CASSLDGSYEQYF.

The chain combines TRBV5-6 with TRBJ1-5; D is unclear. V shed 2 bases and J shed 7 bases, with 16 bases lying between them. Germline V gives CDR1 SGHDT, CDR2 YYEEEE. The CDR3 is 15 amino acids. The CDR3 sequence is CASSLGFWAGQPQHF. As DNA, the CDR3 is TGTGCCAGCAGCTTAGGTTTTTGGGCGGGACAGCCCCAGCATTTT.

The DNA of the CDR3 is TGTGCCAGCAGTTGGAAGACTAGCGGGAGAGACCATGAGCAGTTCTTC. It codes for CASSWKTSGRDHEQFF. This chain connects TRBV6-2 or TRBV6-3 to TRBJ2-1; 12 bases agree with TRBD2. The germline V gene has CDR1 MNHEY and CDR2 SVGEGT. The CDR3 totals 16 residues. With V trimmed by 4 bases and J by 8 bases, 9 bases remained unmatched.

The chain uses TRBV18 and TRBJ2-7; 7 bases are shared with TRBD2. The ends lost 6 bases at V and 7 bases at J; junction bases unmatched: 15. The germline gives CDR1 KGHSH, CDR2 LQKENI. The CDR3 length is 15 residues. CDR3 bases: TGTGCCAGCTCTCCGACGGTCAAGCGGGAAGGGGAGCAGTACTTC. Translating it yields CASSPTVKREGEQYF.

J is TRBJ2-1 and V is TRBV7-3; tentatively, D is TRBD2 (5 bases). Per germline, CDR1 SGHTA and CDR2 FQGTGA. The CDR3 extends over 15 amino acids. The CDR3 loop reads CATSSRTPASDEQFF. For the CDR3, the DNA is TGTGCAACATCGAGCCGGACTCCGGCGTCCGATGAGCAGTTCTTC.

The V and J genes are TRBV7-8 and TRBJ1-1; D gene ambiguous. The V end lost 0 bases, the J end lost 0 bases, and 5 bases lay between the germline ends. In germline, CDR1 is SGHVS, CDR2 FQNEAQ. The CDR3 sequence is 14 residues long. The CDR3 loop reads CASSLAPVNTEAFF. The DNA for the CDR3 is TGTGCCAGCAGCTTAGCGCCGGTGAACACTGAAGCTTTCTTT.

This clone appeared once. In DNA form, the CDR3 reads TGTGCCACCAGCCTCACCGGGACTAGCGGGAGGGGGGTGCAGTACTTC. Translating it yields CATSLTGTSGRGVQYF. This chain links TRBV15 with TRBJ2-7; TRBD2 matches at 16 bases. CDR1 is LNHNV, CDR2 YYDKDF, per germline (reference sequence). This CDR3 spans 16 amino acids. V gave up 5 bases and J gave up 9 bases; unmatched junction bases: 10. Full variable domain (rest looked up from reference TRBV15 and TRBJ2-7): DAMVIQNPRYQVTQFGKPVTLSCSQTLNHNVMYWYQQKSSQAPKLLFHYYDKDFNNEADTPDNFQSRRPNTSFCFLDIRSPGLGDTAMYLCATSLTGTSGRGVQYFGPGTRLTVT.

V is TRBV3-1 (or the pseudogene TRBV3-2) and J is TRBJ2-7; D is possibly TRBD1 (5 bases). The V end lost 1 base, the J end lost 2 bases, and 9 bases lay between the germline ends. The CDR3 sequence is 14 residues long. CDR1 is LGHDT, CDR2 YNNKEL, per germline (reference sequence). CDR3 nucleotides: TGTGCCAGCAGCCAAGCAGGGTCCCCCTACGAGCAGTACTTC. As protein: CASSQAGSPYEQYF.

This chain uses TRBV28 with TRBJ1-1; D possibly corresponds to TRBD1 (5 bases). The CDR3 extends over 16 amino acids. Trimming shortened V by 4 bases and J by 1 base, and 16 bases separated the two germline ends. Germline V lookup: CDR1 MDHEN, CDR2 SYDVKM. The CDR3 sequence: CASSYFLGRRNTEAFF. The DNA of the CDR3 is TGTGCCAGCAGTTACTTCTTGGGACGGCGGAACACTGAAGCTTTCTTT.